These T cell receptor beta chains were read from a single sample in a study of blood T cells in healthy people across ages. In TCRdb, the 5' RACE reads were re-called with MiXCR into one record per CDR3 protein. Of fewer than 1,000,000 distinct CDR3 sequences listed, around 45% are singletons. Sequenced input: blood. The receptors shown here come from a man older than 75 in good health. Both conserved end residues are trimmed from each CDR3. D genes are given only for firm matches.

>TRBV15|TRBJ2-6|.
ATTEVRVSGANVLT
>TRBV2|TRBJ2-3|TRBD2
ASSKTRLAGTKADTQY
>TRBV9|.|TRBD2
ASSVEPLTSGVGEQY
>TRBV20-1|TRBJ1-1|.
SANGLGAYTEAF
>TRBV20-1|TRBJ2-5|TRBD2
SAVPTLAGGRETQY
>TRBV7-9|TRBJ2-1|.
ASSLVDANNEQF
>TRBV20-1|TRBJ1-4|.
SARDRGGKLF
>TRBV6-2/TRBV6-3|TRBJ2-1|TRBD2
ASSKFLAGTYNEQF
>TRBV24-1|TRBJ2-1|TRBD2
ATSVDGRAGGEQF
>TRBV12-3/TRBV12-4|TRBJ2-5|TRBD2
ASSFRSGGGEETQY
>TRBV11-2|TRBJ2-7|.
ASSPGVPSYEQY
>TRBV20-1|TRBJ2-3|.
SARDDTGLAVTDTQY
>TRBV29-1|TRBJ2-5|.
SVGQLQETQY
>TRBV6-5|TRBJ1-2|TRBD1
ASSYRTGLYVNGYT
>TRBV20-1|TRBJ2-3|TRBD1
SAADRGRLIGTDTQY
>TRBV20-1|TRBJ1-4|.
SARQVATNEKLF
>TRBV19|TRBJ1-2|.
ASSDKGSYGYT
>TRBV2|TRBJ1-4|.
ASKITNEKLF
>TRBV12-3/TRBV12-4|TRBJ2-3|TRBD1
ASTSFRDRGSDTQY
>TRBV6-2/TRBV6-3|TRBJ2-1|.
ASSSLGGTEQF
>TRBV18|TRBJ2-1|.
ASSQEQGHNEQF
>TRBV11-2|TRBJ2-1|TRBD2
ASTPLAGASNEQF
>TRBV7-3|TRBJ2-6|.
ASSLGPNSGANVLT
>TRBV29-1|TRBJ2-2|.
SVRVAGNTGELF
>TRBV10-3|TRBJ1-1|TRBD1
AISTGGHGAF
>TRBV5-1|TRBJ2-5|.
ASSVSVGDQETQY
>TRBV12-3/TRBV12-4|TRBJ2-3|TRBD2
ASRVAGARADTQY
>TRBV7-2|TRBJ2-5|.
ASSASTGRGETQY
>TRBV15|TRBJ1-2|.
ATSRDAGFTYGYT
>TRBV28|TRBJ2-3|.
ASSPTYDTQY
>TRBV3-1|TRBJ2-5|.
ASSGDGAYEQY
>TRBV5-1|TRBJ2-7|.
ASSPRGDEQY
>TRBV4-2|TRBJ2-3|.
ASSQERLKDTQY
>TRBV7-2|TRBJ1-2|.
ASSLVLRGVYGYT
>TRBV5-1|TRBJ2-2|TRBD2
ASSFTGTSPGGGELF
>TRBV11-2|.|.
ASSPSRASIGNYEQY
>TRBV20-1|TRBJ2-7|.
SANPRDKIYEQY
>TRBV5-1|TRBJ2-7|.
ASSLGRRPSGAYEQY